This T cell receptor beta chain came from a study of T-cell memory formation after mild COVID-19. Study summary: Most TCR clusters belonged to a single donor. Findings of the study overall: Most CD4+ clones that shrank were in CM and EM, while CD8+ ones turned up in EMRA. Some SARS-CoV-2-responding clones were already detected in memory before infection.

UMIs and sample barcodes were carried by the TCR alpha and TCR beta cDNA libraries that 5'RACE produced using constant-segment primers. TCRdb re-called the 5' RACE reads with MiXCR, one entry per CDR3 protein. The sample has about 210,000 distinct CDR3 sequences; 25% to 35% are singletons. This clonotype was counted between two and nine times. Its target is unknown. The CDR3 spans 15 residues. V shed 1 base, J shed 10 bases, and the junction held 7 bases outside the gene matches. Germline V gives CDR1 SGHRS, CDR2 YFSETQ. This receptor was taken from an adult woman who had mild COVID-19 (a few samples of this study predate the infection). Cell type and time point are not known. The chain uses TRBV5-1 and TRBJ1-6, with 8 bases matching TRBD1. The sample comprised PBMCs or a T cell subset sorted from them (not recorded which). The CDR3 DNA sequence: TGCGCCAGCAGCTTGTCAGGGACAGGAAGATCACCCCTCCACTTT. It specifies CASSLSGTGRSPLHF.